Listed below are T cell receptor beta chains from one sample, sequenced in a study of shared clonotypes between healthy human individuals. The data were produced by immunoSEQ multiplex PCR, yet TCRdb's version contains in-frame clones alone and is incomplete. Altogether a few million clones are present, around nine tenths being singletons, with the ten largest covering 0.11% to 0.15%. Sequencing was performed on naive CD4+ T cells sorted from blood. The receptors here all came from a young man in good health. CDR3s include the opening cysteine and the closing phenylalanine or tryptophan. A D gene is named only where the DNA matches it firmly. The size entry is marked missing in some rows and otherwise reads once, few, many or a size class.

CDR3 protein | CDR3 DNA | V gene | clone size | J gene | D gene
CASSDRPAFSGNTIYF | TGTGCCAGCAGTGATAGGCCAGCCTTTTCTGGAAACACCATATATTTT | TRBV2 | once | TRBJ1-3 | .
CASSYGTGVDTQYF | TGTGCCAGCAGTTATGGGACAGGGGTAGATACGCAGTATTTT | TRBV9 | . | TRBJ2-3 | TRBD1
CASKHIDSEYEQYF | TGTGCCAGCAAACACATTGACAGCGAGTACGAGCAGTACTTC | TRBV7-9 | . | TRBJ2-7 | .
CASTRDIRTEAFF | TGTGCCAGCACCCGGGACATACGCACTGAAGCTTTCTTT | TRBV18 | . | TRBJ1-1 | .
CASSPVTGPSSYEQYF | TGTGCCAGCTCACCCGTGACAGGGCCTAGCTCCTACGAGCAGTACTTC | TRBV18 | . | TRBJ2-7 | TRBD1
CASSEFRVGDTQYF | TGCGCCAGCAGTGAGTTCCGGGTCGGAGATACGCAGTATTTT | TRBV10-1 | . | TRBJ2-3 | .
CASSTKQGNYGYTF | TGTGCCAGTAGTACTAAACAGGGGAACTATGGCTACACCTTC | TRBV19 | . | TRBJ1-2 | TRBD1
CASSLDTGTGVTEAFF | TGTGCCAGCAGCTTAGACACCGGGACAGGGGTTACTGAAGCTTTCTTT | TRBV5-6 | . | TRBJ1-1 | TRBD1
CASSIRDRAGSGYTF | TGTGCCAGCAGTATCCGGGACAGGGCTGGCTCTGGCTACACCTTC | TRBV6-1 | . | TRBJ1-2 | TRBD1
CASIPLGGPQETQYF | TGTGCCAGCATCCCCCTGGGGGGACCACAAGAGACCCAGTACTTC | TRBV6-1 | . | TRBJ2-5 | .
CAWIFIGGSNYGYTF | TGTGCCTGGATATTTATAGGGGGTTCTAACTATGGCTACACCTTC | TRBV30 | . | TRBJ1-2 | .
CASSPSLGGQGETQYF | TGTGCCAGCAGCCCCTCCCTAGGGGGGCAGGGGGAGACCCAGTACTTC | TRBV14 | once | TRBJ2-5 | .
CASSTLRDTQYF | TGTGCCAGTAGTACCCTTAGGGATACGCAGTATTTT | TRBV19 | . | TRBJ2-3 | .
CASSGPSTGNTIYF | TGTGCCAGCAGTGGCCCCAGCACGGGAAACACCATATATTTT | TRBV6-1 | . | TRBJ1-3 | .
CASRQGAAYEQYF | TGTGCCAGCAGGCAGGGGGCCGCCTACGAGCAGTACTTC | TRBV6-5 | . | TRBJ2-7 | TRBD1
CASSPRGEEQFF | TGTGCCAGCTCACCCCGGGGAGAAGAGCAGTTCTTC | TRBV18 | . | TRBJ2-1 | .
CASSQAGLISYEQYF | TGCGCCAGCAGCCAGGCGGGACTGATATCCTACGAGCAGTACTTC | TRBV4-1 | . | TRBJ2-7 | .
CASSLAGTTPGLGGYTF | TGTGCCAGCAGCTTGGCCGGGACAACCCCAGGGTTGGGTGGCTACACCTTC | TRBV5-4 | . | TRBJ1-2 | .
CASSPSSTDTQYF | TGCGCCAGCAGCCCCTCTAGCACAGATACGCAGTATTTT | TRBV5-1 | . | TRBJ2-3 | .
CAISESDFEKLFF | TGTGCCATCAGTGAGTCAGACTTTGAAAAACTGTTTTTT | TRBV10-3 | . | TRBJ1-4 | .
CASSLSSGQGRTGELFF | TGCGCCAGCAGCTTGTCCTCGGGACAGGGGCGGACCGGGGAGCTGTTTTTT | TRBV5-1 | once | TRBJ2-2 | TRBD1
CASSVSWVGTYEQYF | TGTGCCAGTAGTGTGTCGTGGGTAGGGACCTACGAGCAGTACTTC | TRBV19 | . | TRBJ2-7 | .
CASSQTGGGHGYTF | TGCGCCAGCAGTCAAACAGGGGGCGGCCACGGCTACACCTTC | TRBV23-1 | . | TRBJ1-2 | TRBD1
CASSQAENGGLTQYF | TGCGCCAGCAGCCAAGCCGAAAACGGGGGATTGACCCAGTACTTC | TRBV4-1 | . | TRBJ2-5 | .
CASSGDRALNYGYTF | TGTGCCAGCAGCGGGGACAGAGCCCTTAACTATGGCTACACCTTC | TRBV14 | . | TRBJ1-2 | TRBD1
CASSQVIRDFYGYTF | TGCGCCAGCAGCCAAGTAATACGGGACTTCTATGGCTACACCTTC | TRBV4-1 | . | TRBJ1-2 | .
CASSYGSSGSFKQFF | TGTGCCAGCAGTTACGGTTCTAGCGGGAGTTTTAAGCAGTTCTTC | TRBV6-5 | . | TRBJ2-1 | TRBD2
CASSGMGYEQYF | TGTGCCAGCAGCGGAATGGGCTACGAGCAGTACTTC | TRBV2 | . | TRBJ2-7 | .
CALTGRQGNEAFF | TGTGCCTTGACCGGCCGACAGGGGAATGAAGCTTTCTTT | TRBV30 | once | TRBJ1-1 | TRBD1
CASSRNLDRSSTEAFF | TGTGCCAGCTCGCGGAACCTTGACAGATCGTCCACTGAAGCTTTCTTT | TRBV18 | . | TRBJ1-1 | .
CSVVLYNEQFF | TGCAGCGTTGTCTTATACAATGAGCAGTTCTTC | TRBV29-1 | once | TRBJ2-1 | .
CASSGVRSTGELFF | TGTGCCAGCAGTGGTGTACGTTCAACCGGGGAGCTGTTTTTT | TRBV6-1 | . | TRBJ2-2 | .
CASSLVPDGEAFF | TGCGCCAGCAGCTTGGTACCTGATGGTGAAGCTTTCTTT | TRBV5-1 | once | TRBJ1-1 | .
CAISRGGGTGGHTEAFF | TGTGCCATCAGCCGCGGAGGGGGGACAGGGGGCCACACTGAAGCTTTCTTT | TRBV10-3 | . | TRBJ1-1 | TRBD1
CASRSRGADTQYF | TGCGCCAGCAGATCCCGGGGGGCAGATACGCAGTATTTT | TRBV5-1 | once | TRBJ2-3 | TRBD2
CASNLGQVNYGYTF | TGTGCCAGCAATTTGGGACAGGTCAACTATGGCTACACCTTC | TRBV2 | . | TRBJ1-2 | TRBD1
CASSPGTSRETQYF | TGCGCCAGCAGCCCCGGGACTAGCAGAGAGACCCAGTACTTC | TRBV5-1 | . | TRBJ2-5 | TRBD2
CASSESSGSGGELFF | TGTGCCAGCAGTGAGTCTAGCGGGAGCGGCGGGGAGCTGTTTTTT | TRBV6-1 | . | TRBJ2-2 | TRBD2
CASSPPTGVYNEQFF | TGTGCCAGCTCACCACCGACAGGGGTATACAATGAGCAGTTCTTC | TRBV18 | . | TRBJ2-1 | TRBD1
CARGTSGGQASEQFF | TGTGCCAGAGGGACTAGCGGGGGCCAAGCAAGTGAGCAGTTCTTC | TRBV2 | once | TRBJ2-1 | TRBD2
CASGPTTALIRPQHF | TGCGCCAGCGGGCCGACCACGGCTTTAATACGGCCCCAGCATTTT | TRBV23-1 | . | TRBJ1-5 | .
CSVEGRKNTEAFF | TGCAGCGTTGAAGGCCGGAAGAACACTGAAGCTTTCTTT | TRBV29-1 | . | TRBJ1-1 | .
CASSQGAREKLFF | TGTGCCAGCTCGCAGGGGGCGCGCGAAAAACTGTTTTTT | TRBV27 | . | TRBJ1-4 | TRBD1
CATSRDLNYGYTF | TGTGCCACCAGCAGAGATCTAAACTATGGCTACACCTTC | TRBV15 | . | TRBJ1-2 | .
CASSKVVTSSDQPQHF | TGTGCCAGTAGTAAGGTGGTAACCTCTTCAGATCAGCCCCAGCATTTT | TRBV19 | . | TRBJ1-5 | .
CASSLMRLAGVGELFF | TGTGCCAGCAGCTTGATGAGACTAGCGGGAGTTGGGGAGCTGTTTTTT | TRBV5-6 | . | TRBJ2-2 | TRBD2